This passage covers 18 T cell receptor beta chains from one sample sequenced in a study of neurological immune-mediated disorders. TCRdb independently ran MiXCR on the 5' RACE reads; one entry per CDR3 protein. This sample carries 81,000 or so distinct CDR3 sequences, 4.5% to 6.5% of them seen once, and the ten largest clones take 2% to 2.5%. The sequencing sample was made of PBMCs. All receptors derive from a woman under 40 with multiple sclerosis.

This clonotype came up a few times. This chain connects TRBV5-1 to TRBJ2-2; possibly TRBD2 for D (5 bases). The CDR3 is 12 residues long. The germline V gene has CDR1 SGHRS and CDR2 YFSETQ. The V end was cut by 4 bases, the J end by 8 bases, with 9 bases between. CDR3 nucleotides: TGCGCCAGCAGCGCGCGGAGGGGGGAGCTGTTTTTT. Residues: CASSARRGELFF. Complete variable domain (other parts from reference TRBV5-1 and TRBJ2-2): KAGVTQTPRYLIKTRGQQVTLSCSPISGHRSVSWYQQTPGQGLQFLFEYFSETQRNKGNFPGRFSGRQFSNSRSEMNVSTLELGDSALYLCASSARRGELFFGEGSRLTVL.

This clonotype appeared many times. V gene TRBV5-1 combines with J gene TRBJ1-4; 7 nucleotides line up with TRBD1. Germline assignment: CDR1 SGHRS and CDR2 YFSETQ. J was trimmed by 4 bases and V by 0 bases; bases with no gene match: 3. The CDR3 consists of 15 residues. The CDR3, as DNA: TGCGCCAGCAGCTTGGGACAGGGTGTTAATGAAAAACTGTTTTTT. Protein sequence: CASSLGQGVNEKLFF. Drawing the rest from reference TRBV5-1 and TRBJ1-4, the complete variable domain is KAGVTQTPRYLIKTRGQQVTLSCSPISGHRSVSWYQQTPGQGLQFLFEYFSETQRNKGNFPGRFSGRQFSNSRSEMNVSTLELGDSALYLCASSLGQGVNEKLFFGSGTQLSVL.

This clonotype was found a few times. This chain links TRBV29-1 with TRBJ1-1, with D tentatively TRBD1 (5 bases). V lost 7 bases and J lost 2, with 11 bases in between. There are 12 residues in the CDR3. CDR1 SQVTM and CDR2 ANQGSEA come from the germline V gene. The CDR3 nucleotides read TGCAGCGGACGGGGCCTAAACACTGAAGCTTTCTTT. Translating it yields CSGRGLNTEAFF. Variable domain in full (rest from reference TRBV29-1 and TRBJ1-1): SAVISQKPSRDICQRGTSLTIQCQVDSQVTMMFWYRQQPGQSLTLIATANQGSEATYESGFVIDKFPISRPNLTFSTLTVSNMSPEDSSIYLCSGRGLNTEAFFGQGTRLTVV.

Ten or more counts support this clonotype. The CDR3 region is CATAQGSGRFEQYF. In nucleotides, the CDR3 is TGTGCCACAGCCCAGGGTAGCGGGAGATTCGAGCAGTACTTC. The V and J genes are TRBV10-3 and TRBJ2-7; 9 bases fit TRBD2. This CDR3 is 14 amino acids long. Trimming cost V 10 bases and J 6 bases; bases outside gene matches: 13. The germline V gene has CDR1 ENHRY and CDR2 SYGVKD.

This sequence joins TRBV28 and TRBJ2-4; 7 bases are shared with TRBD2. In germline, CDR1 is MDHEN, CDR2 SYDVKM. J gave up 0 bases and V 6 bases, and 5 bases lay outside the gene matches. This CDR3 comprises 15 residues. The CDR3 protein is CASRPSGLAKNIQYF. As DNA, the CDR3 is TGTGCCAGCAGACCTAGCGGCCTAGCCAAAAACATTCAGTACTTC.

This clonotype was detected many times. The J gene is TRBJ2-7, the V gene TRBV10-3; 7 bases align to TRBD2. The junction had 8 bases not matched to a gene; V was cut back by 6 bases and J by 0 bases. The germline gives CDR1 ENHRY, CDR2 SYGVKD. This CDR3 contains 15 residues. The CDR3 here is CAISGGTQSSYEQYF. CDR3 in DNA: TGTGCCATCAGCGGGGGGACTCAAAGCTCCTACGAGCAGTACTTC.

This clonotype was counted many times. This chain uses TRBV12-3 or TRBV12-4 with TRBJ2-1; 9 positions agree with TRBD2. The CDR3 is 16 residues long. Trimming removed 3 bases from V and 1 base from J; junction bases left unmatched: 4. The CDR3, as DNA: TGTGCCAGCAGTTTCTTGCTAGCGGGATCCTACAATGAGCAGTTCTTC. Translating it yields CASSFLLAGSYNEQFF.

This clonotype was seen many times. The V and J genes are TRBV2 and TRBJ2-5; no clear D gene. The CDR3 has 11 residues. V shed 2 bases and J shed 7 bases, with 5 bases lying between them. Looked up from germline, CDR1 is SNHLY and CDR2 is FYNNEI. Here the CDR3 DNA reads TGTGCCAGCAGTGAAAGGCGGACCCAGTACTTC. This gives the protein CASSERRTQYF.

This clonotype was seen repeatedly, ten times or more. The chain couples TRBV12-3 or TRBV12-4 to TRBJ1-1; D is unclear. V gave up 3 bases and J gave up 5 bases, with 7 bases separating them. The CDR3 has 12 residues. The DNA for the CDR3 is TGTGCCAGCAGTTTTGGGGTAACTGAAGCTTTCTTT. Translated, it gives CASSFGVTEAFF.

Many counts were recorded for this clonotype. This chain links TRBV5-5 with TRBJ2-5; D is undetermined. V was trimmed by 0 bases and J by 0 bases, leaving 9 bases between them. Per germline, CDR1 SGHKS and CDR2 YYEKEE (reference sequence). The CDR3 totals 15 residues. As DNA, the CDR3 is TGTGCCAGCAGCTTGGCTACAGTGTACCAAGAGACCCAGTACTTC. Residues: CASSLATVYQETQYF.

In its sample, this clonotype was seen a few times. The chain links TRBV12-3 or TRBV12-4 to TRBJ2-5; 7 bases agree with TRBD2. J gave up 5 bases and V 0 bases, and 3 bases lay outside the gene matches. The CDR3 consists of 14 residues. The CDR3 loop reads CASSLAGGMETQYF. As DNA, the CDR3 is TGTGCCAGCAGTTTAGCGGGGGGGATGGAGACCCAGTACTTC.

Relative to its sample, this clonotype is medium-sized. V and J are TRBV12-3 or TRBV12-4 and TRBJ1-4, with TRBD1 identical over 8 bases. J lost 8 bases, V lost 7 bases, and 9 bases had no gene match. The CDR3 is made up of 14 amino acids. The CDR3 DNA is TGTGCCAGCAAAATCGGACAGGGAGAGGAAAAACTGTTTTTT. It codes for CASKIGQGEEKLFF.

This clonotype was observed many times. The chain is built from TRBV27 and TRBJ2-1; 8 bases align to TRBD1. The CDR3 is 15 residues long. Germline CDR1 and CDR2: MNHEY and SMNVEV (reference sequence). J was trimmed by 3 bases and V by 7 bases; bases with no gene match: 8. The CDR3 protein is CASTSGQGFYNEQFF. CDR3 DNA sequence: TGTGCCAGCACCTCCGGACAGGGATTCTACAATGAGCAGTTCTTC.

There are many counts of this clonotype. V is TRBV7-8 and J is TRBJ1-2; 7 nucleotides agree with TRBD1. V was pared by 1 base and J by 5 bases, with 4 bases of the junction left unmatched. CDR3 length equals 14 residues. The germline V gene has CDR1 SGHVS and CDR2 FQNEAQ. CDR3 nucleotides: TGTGCCAGCAGCTTAGACGGACAGGTGTATGGCTACACCTTC. This sequence encodes CASSLDGQVYGYTF.

This clonotype was seen at least ten times. The chain recombines TRBV27 with TRBJ2-1; a weak D match, TRBD2 (5 bases). Germline V CDR1 and CDR2: MNHEY, SMNVEV (reference sequence). V was pared by 5 bases and J by 1 base, with 24 bases between. CDR3 length: 19 residues. As DNA, the CDR3 is TGTGCCAGCAGTCCGCCTTCTCATCGCGGAGGACCTTCCTACAATGAGCAGTTCTTC. Residues: CASSPPSHRGGPSYNEQFF.

This clonotype was counted between two and nine times. The rearrangement uses TRBV3-1 and TRBJ1-1; D is unclear. The CDR3 spans 13 residues. CDR1 LGHDT and CDR2 YNNKEL come from the germline V gene (reference sequence). The V gene lost 4 bases and the J gene lost 5 bases, with 11 bases spanning the gap. CDR3 region: CASSPGMGTEAFF. CDR3 DNA: TGTGCCAGCAGCCCGGGAATGGGGACTGAAGCTTTCTTT.

This clonotype was counted ten times or more. This chain joins TRBV12-3 or TRBV12-4 and TRBJ2-1; D might be TRBD1 (6 bases). Trimming removed 3 bases at V and 9 bases at J, with 15 bases between. This CDR3 region has 14 residues. CDR3 coding DNA: TGTGCCAGCAGTTTTGTAGGGGGACGGGTTGAGCAGTTCTTC. It codes for CASSFVGGRVEQFF.

V and J are TRBV7-6 and TRBJ2-3; the D gene is possibly TRBD1 (6 bases). The germline V gene has CDR1 SGHVS and CDR2 FNYEAQ. V was shortened by 5 bases and J by 5 bases, with 17 bases between the two germline ends. This CDR3 comprises 15 residues. The CDR3 loop reads CASSPAGQPQDTQYF. The CDR3 nucleotides read TGTGCCAGCAGCCCTGCCGGACAGCCTCAAGATACGCAGTATTTT.